The 27 T cell receptor beta chains reported below all come from one sample, sequenced in a study of cytomegalovirus exposure and HLA in healthy donors. Primers: 60 Vbeta forward and 13 Jbeta reverse. Profiled with immunoSEQ multiplex PCR; TCRdb holds only in-frame clones, not every one. Its table records about 140,000 clones. Sequencing was done on a sample of PBMCs. These receptors came from a woman aged 18-29 years in good health and CMV-seronegative.

The V and J genes are TRBV18 and TRBJ1-1; the D is unclear. The CDR3 consists of 14 residues. Germline assignment: CDR1 KGHSH and CDR2 LQKENI. V lost 6 bases to trimming and J lost 0 bases, with 11 bases between them. The CDR3 spells CASSPVSLNTEAFF. CDR3 nucleotides: TGTGCCAGCTCCCCCGTCAGTTTGAACACTGAAGCTTTCTTT. Complete variable domain (other parts from reference TRBV18 and TRBJ1-1): NAGVMQNPRHLVRRRGQEARLRCSPMKGHSHVYWYRQLPEEGLKFMVYLQKENIIDESGMPKERFSAEFPKEGPSILRIQQVVRGDSAAYFCASSPVSLNTEAFFGQGTRLTVV.

The chain joins TRBV7-9 to TRBJ2-3; tentative D call: TRBD2 (6 bases). Germline CDR1 SEHNR, CDR2 FQNEAQ (reference sequence). This CDR3 has 14 amino acids. Trimming shortened V by 5 bases and J by 5 bases, and 14 bases separated the two germline ends. The CDR3 coding sequence is TGTGCCAGCAGCCCCCAGGGAGGCGGAGATACGCAGTATTTT. Translating it yields CASSPQGGGDTQYF. The variable domain in full, with the rest retrieved from reference TRBV7-9 and TRBJ2-3, is DTGVSQNPRHKITKRGQNVTFRCDPISEHNRLYWYRQTLGQGPEFLTYFQNEAQLEKSRLLSDRFSAERPKGSFSTLEIQRTEQGDSAMYLCASSPQGGGDTQYFGPGTRLTVL.

The rearrangement uses TRBV13 and TRBJ2-1, with D hard to call. The germline CDR1 and CDR2 sequences are PRHDT and FYEKMQ (reference sequence). The CDR3 runs to 13 residues. Between the trimmed V and J ends, which lost 3 bases and 5 bases, there was a span of 8 bases. The CDR3 DNA sequence: TGTGCCAGCAGCTTTGGGCCTGACAATGAGCAGTTCTTC. Translation: CASSFGPDNEQFF.

The rearrangement joins TRBV2 to TRBJ1-5; TRBD1 agrees at 7 bases. Losses at the gene ends were 1 base for V and 5 bases for J; bases not matched to a gene: 5. The CDR3 sequence is 15 residues long. In germline, CDR1 is SNHLY, CDR2 FYNNEI. CDR3 in amino acids: CASSEVRGDHQPQHF. CDR3 bases: TGTGCCAGCAGTGAAGTCAGGGGGGACCATCAGCCCCAGCATTTT.

The CDR3 is CATRDRGFGDTQYF. As DNA, the CDR3 is TGTGCCACCCGGGACAGGGGGTTTGGTGATACGCAGTATTTT. The gene calls are TRBV15 and TRBJ2-3; 11 bases fit TRBD1. The V gene end was trimmed by 8 bases and the J gene end by 6 bases; junction bases not matched to a gene: 7. The CDR3 length is 14 residues. From germline, CDR1 is LNHNV and CDR2 YYDKDF (reference sequence).

Details on this clone: Other DNA sequences from this sample encode an identical CDR3 as well. The chain is built from TRBV5-1 and TRBJ1-2, with 7 bases aligning to TRBD1. In germline, CDR1 is SGHRS, CDR2 YFSETQ. The CDR3 is made up of 13 amino acids. The junction had 2 bases not matched to a gene; V was cut back by 0 bases and J by 6 bases. In DNA form, the CDR3 reads TGCGCCAGCAGCTTGGGGCAGGGGGATGGCTACACCTTC. Amino acids: CASSLGQGDGYTF.

The V gene is TRBV19, the J gene TRBJ2-1, with D possibly matching TRBD2 (7 bases). Trimming removed 7 bases from V and 0 bases from J, with 19 bases in between. The CDR3 is 17 amino acids. Germline V lookup: CDR1 LNHDA, CDR2 SQIVND (reference sequence). The CDR3 DNA is TGTGCCAGTAAGCGGGATCAGGGGATACTCTCCTACAATGAGCAGTTCTTC. This translates into CASKRDQGILSYNEQFF.

This sequence joins TRBV6-5 and TRBJ1-2; D unresolved. Per the germline V gene, CDR1 is MNHEY and CDR2 is SVGAGI. Deletions cut 4 bases from V and 5 bases from J, with 11 bases between. The CDR3 sequence is 13 residues long. The CDR3 loop reads CASSSPQTYGYTF. CDR3 nucleotides: TGTGCCAGCAGTTCGCCCCAAACTTATGGCTACACCTTC.

The chain is built from TRBV5-1 and TRBJ2-5; 7 bases map to TRBD1. Germline lookup yields CDR1 SGHRS and CDR2 YFSETQ. This CDR3 is built from 17 residues. V was pared by 4 bases and J by 5 bases, with 17 bases of the junction left unmatched. The CDR3 nucleotides are TGCGCCAGCAGCCTACGACAGGGAACTAGGTCGGGGGAGACCCAGTACTTC. Protein: CASSLRQGTRSGETQYF.

The J gene is TRBJ1-5, the V gene TRBV30, with D maybe TRBD1 (5 bases). The germline V gene encodes CDR1 GTSNPN and CDR2 SVGIG (reference sequence). This CDR3 comprises 13 residues. Between the trimmed V and J ends, which lost 2 bases and 7 bases, there was a span of 12 bases. The CDR3 reads CAWSSLGVQPQHF. The CDR3 DNA reads TGTGCCTGGAGTTCTCTAGGGGTGCAGCCCCAGCATTTT.

V usage is TRBV5-1 and J usage is TRBJ2-1; TRBD1 is a possible D gene (6 bases). Germline V gene sequence: CDR1 SGHRS, CDR2 YFSETQ. The CDR3 is made up of 15 amino acids. V lost 4 bases, J lost 0 bases, and 11 bases lay in between. CDR3 protein: CASSTGTISYNEQFF. DNA for the CDR3: TGCGCCAGCAGCACCGGGACAATCTCCTACAATGAGCAGTTCTTC.

The chain joins TRBV11-2 to TRBJ1-3; D is undetermined. CDR1 and CDR2 from the germline V gene are SGHAT and FQNNGV. This CDR3 has 16 amino acids. V lost 5 bases and J lost 0, with 14 bases in between. CDR3 DNA: TGTGCCAGCAGCCCTTTGGACGGGGACTCTGGAAACACCATATATTTT. As protein: CASSPLDGDSGNTIYF.

This CDR3 reads CASSVPQGEETQYF. In DNA form, the CDR3 reads TGCGCCAGCAGCGTCCCCCAGGGGGAAGAGACCCAGTACTTC. V is TRBV5-1 and J is TRBJ2-5; TRBD1 matches 7 bases. V shed 4 bases and J 3 bases; nucleotides not matched to a gene: 6. The CDR3 runs to 14 residues. The germline CDR1 and CDR2 sequences are SGHRS and YFSETQ.

The chain joins TRBV5-6 to TRBJ2-1, with 9 nucleotides matching TRBD2. The CDR3 runs to 17 residues. The V and J ends lost 2 bases and 4 bases, in that order; junction bases with no gene match: 10. Per germline, CDR1 SGHDT and CDR2 YYEEEE. CDR3 amino acids: CASSLVGGLAGYNEQFF. The CDR3, as DNA: TGTGCCAGCAGCTTAGTAGGTGGGCTAGCGGGGTACAATGAGCAGTTCTTC.

V and J are TRBV11-2 and TRBJ2-7; 7 positions agree with TRBD1. V trimming: 3 bases; J trimming: 0 bases; junction bases outside the gene matches: 5. CDR3 length equals 15 residues. Per the germline V gene, CDR1 is SGHAT and CDR2 is FQNNGV. The CDR3 DNA is TGTGCCAGCAGCTTTACAGGGGCCCTCTCCTACGAGCAGTACTTC. Translated, it gives CASSFTGALSYEQYF. Using reference TRBV11-2 and TRBJ2-7 for the parts outside the CDR3, the full variable domain is EAGVAQSPRYKIIEKRQSVAFWCNPISGHATLYWYQQILGQGPKLLIQFQNNGVVDDSQLPKDRFSAERLKGVDSTLKIQPAKLEDSAVYLCASSFTGALSYEQYFGPGTRLTVT.

CDR3 residues: CASSQDRLAGAEQYF. CDR3 DNA sequence: TGTGCCAGCAGCCAAGATCGACTAGCGGGGGCCGAGCAGTACTTC. The chain couples TRBV14 to TRBJ2-7, with TRBD2 matching 12 bases. Germline trimming cut 0 bases from V and 6 bases from J; bases unmatched to any gene: 3. The V gene's germline CDR1 is SGHDN and CDR2 FVKESK. This CDR3 region has 15 residues. Complete variable domain (other parts from reference TRBV14 and TRBJ2-7): EAGVTQFPSHSVIEKGQTVTLRCDPISGHDNLYWYRRVMGKEIKFLLHFVKESKQDESGMPNNRFLAERTGGTYSTLKVQPAELEDSGVYFCASSQDRLAGAEQYFGPGTRLTVT.

The rearrangement joins TRBV27 to TRBJ2-7; 8 nucleotides align to TRBD1. The CDR3 runs 15 residues. Germline loops: CDR1 MNHEY, CDR2 SMNVEV (reference sequence). The J segment lost 5 bases and the V segment lost 3 bases, leaving 9 bases of the junction unmatched. CDR3 amino acids: CASSFRQGAGNEQYF. The CDR3 DNA reads as TGTGCCAGCAGTTTTCGGCAGGGGGCAGGCAACGAGCAGTACTTC.

The chain carries TRBV27 and TRBJ2-1; no clear D gene. Trimming left V 2 bases short and J 3 bases short, with 11 bases between. The V gene's germline CDR1 is MNHEY and CDR2 SMNVEV (reference sequence). This CDR3 is built from 15 residues. The DNA for the CDR3 is TGTGCCAGCAGTTTAGGAGCAAGTATCTACAATGAGCAGTTCTTC. It translates to CASSLGASIYNEQFF.

The chain has TRBV6-7 and TRBJ2-7; the D is unclear. TRBV6-7 carries the ORF label, with uncertain function. Trimming cost V 2 bases and J 1 base, with 18 bases left between them. The CDR3 loop spans 17 amino acids. This chain's CDR3 is CASSYEAEPDGSYEQYF. In nucleotides, the CDR3 is TGTGCCAGCAGTTACGAGGCGGAACCCGACGGATCCTACGAGCAGTACTTC.

The chain recombines TRBV5-1 with TRBJ2-7; 10 nucleotides line up with TRBD1. Germline CDR1 and CDR2: SGHRS and YFSETQ. With 5 bases clipped from V and 0 bases from J, the junction kept 5 bases outside the gene matches. The CDR3 has 15 amino acids. CDR3 DNA sequence: TGCGCCAGCAGTCGGACAGGGGGAAGCTCCTACGAGCAGTACTTC. It encodes CASSRTGGSSYEQYF.

The CDR3 region is CASSWGQGPYEQYF. DNA of the CDR3: TGTGCCAGCAGCTGGGGACAGGGCCCCTACGAGCAGTACTTC. The chain couples TRBV7-3 to TRBJ2-7; 9 bases map to TRBD1. Germline assignment: CDR1 SGHTA and CDR2 FQGTGA. The length of the CDR3 is 14 residues. V gave up 4 bases and J gave up 2 bases; unmatched junction bases: 3.

V and J are TRBV10-3 and TRBJ2-7, with no clear D. The CDR3 runs 14 residues. Germline V gene sequence: CDR1 ENHRY, CDR2 SYGVKD. Trimming pared 9 bases from V and 1 base from J, leaving 16 bases between. CDR3 protein: CAIKEPSLSYEQYF. CDR3 sequence (DNA): TGTGCCATAAAAGAACCGAGTCTTTCCTACGAGCAGTACTTC.

The genes are TRBV30 and TRBJ2-5; D is uncertain. V lost 2 bases to trimming and J lost 0 bases, with 4 bases between them. This CDR3 has 12 amino acids. Germline V gene sequence: CDR1 GTSNPN, CDR2 SVGIG (reference sequence). The CDR3 DNA is TGTGCCTGGAGTTACAACCAAGAGACCCAGTACTTC. Residues: CAWSYNQETQYF.

The V call is TRBV7-2, the J call TRBJ2-5; 7 nucleotides agree with TRBD1. V was clipped by 1 base and J by 5 bases; unmatched bases: 13. The germline CDR1 and CDR2 sequences are SGHTA and FQGNSA. The CDR3 loop spans 17 amino acids. Here the CDR3 reads CASSLGQGTPLRETQYF. CDR3 sequence (DNA): TGTGCCAGCAGCTTAGGACAGGGAACACCCTTAAGGGAGACCCAGTACTTC.

The chain couples TRBV5-5 to TRBJ2-2; no clear D. Trimming left V 0 bases short and J 5 bases short, with 11 bases between. Germline V gene lookup returns CDR1 SGHKS and CDR2 YYEKEE (reference sequence). CDR3 length: 15 residues. In DNA, the CDR3 is TGTGCCAGCAGCTTGGAGGTAGCAGAGACCGGGGAGCTGTTTTTT. Amino acid sequence: CASSLEVAETGELFF.

The J gene is TRBJ1-1, the V gene TRBV6-4, with 7 bases fitting TRBD1. This CDR3 region has 15 residues. Germline V gene sequence: CDR1 MRHNA, CDR2 SNTAGT. V shed 11 bases and J 4 bases; nucleotides not matched to a gene: 16. The CDR3 nucleotides read TGTGCCCGCATAAAAAAGATGCCAGGGGGCACTGAAGCTTTCTTT. It encodes CARIKKMPGGTEAFF.

The chain combines TRBV11-2 with TRBJ2-3; 10 nucleotides align to TRBD2. Germline V lookup: CDR1 SGHAT, CDR2 FQNNGV. V was pared by 5 bases and J by 2 bases, with 7 bases of the junction left unmatched. The CDR3 length is 16 residues. This CDR3 is CASSAWTSGSTDTQYF. The CDR3 DNA is TGTGCCAGCAGCGCATGGACTAGCGGATCCACAGATACGCAGTATTTT.